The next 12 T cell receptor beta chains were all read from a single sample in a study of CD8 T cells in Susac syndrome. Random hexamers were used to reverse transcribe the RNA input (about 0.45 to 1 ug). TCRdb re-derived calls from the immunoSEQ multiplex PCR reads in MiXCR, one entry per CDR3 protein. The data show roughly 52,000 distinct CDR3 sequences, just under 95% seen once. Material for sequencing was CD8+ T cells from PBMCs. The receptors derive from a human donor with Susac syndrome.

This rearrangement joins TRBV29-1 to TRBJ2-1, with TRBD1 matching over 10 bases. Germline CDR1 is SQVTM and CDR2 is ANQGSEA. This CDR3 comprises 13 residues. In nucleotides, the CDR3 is TGCAGTAACGACAGGGGGCTGAGTGGTGAGCAGTTCTTC. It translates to CSNDRGLSGEQFF.

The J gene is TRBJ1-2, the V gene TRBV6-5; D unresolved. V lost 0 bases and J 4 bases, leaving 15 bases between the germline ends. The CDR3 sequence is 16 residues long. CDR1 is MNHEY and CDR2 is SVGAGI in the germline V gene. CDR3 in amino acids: CASSYSPAYWAYGYTF. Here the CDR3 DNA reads TGTGCCAGCAGTTACTCGCCAGCCTATTGGGCCTATGGCTACACCTTC.

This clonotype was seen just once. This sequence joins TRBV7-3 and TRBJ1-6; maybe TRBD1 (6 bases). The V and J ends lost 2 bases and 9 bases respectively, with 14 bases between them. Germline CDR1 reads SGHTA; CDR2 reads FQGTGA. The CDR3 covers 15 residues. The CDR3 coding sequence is TGTGCCAGCAGCTTAGGTGCAGGGGAAGGTTCACCCCTCCACTTT. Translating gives CASSLGAGEGSPLHF.

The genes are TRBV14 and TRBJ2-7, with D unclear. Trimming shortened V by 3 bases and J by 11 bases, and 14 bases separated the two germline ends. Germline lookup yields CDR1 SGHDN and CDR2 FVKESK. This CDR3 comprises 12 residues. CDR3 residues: CASSQILSQKYF. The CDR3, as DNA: TGTGCCAGCAGCCAGATACTCTCTCAGAAGTACTTC. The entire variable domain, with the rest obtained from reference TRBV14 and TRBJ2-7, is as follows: EAGVTQFPSHSVIEKGQTVTLRCDPISGHDNLYWYRRVMGKEIKFLLHFVKESKQDESGMPNNRFLAERTGGTYSTLKVQPAELEDSGVYFCASSQILSQKYFGPGTRLTVT.

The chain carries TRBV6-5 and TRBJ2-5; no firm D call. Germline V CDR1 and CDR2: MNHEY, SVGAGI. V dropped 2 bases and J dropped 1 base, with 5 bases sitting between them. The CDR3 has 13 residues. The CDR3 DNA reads TGTGCCAGCAGTTACGACGGCCAAGAGACCCAGTACTTC. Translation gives CASSYDGQETQYF.

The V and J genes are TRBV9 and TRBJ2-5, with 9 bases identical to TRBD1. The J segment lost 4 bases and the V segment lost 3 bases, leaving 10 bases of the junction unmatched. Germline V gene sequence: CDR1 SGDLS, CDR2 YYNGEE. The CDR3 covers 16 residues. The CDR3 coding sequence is TGTGCCAGCAGCGCATCGGGACAGGGCGTGTCAGAGACCCAGTACTTC. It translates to CASSASGQGVSETQYF.

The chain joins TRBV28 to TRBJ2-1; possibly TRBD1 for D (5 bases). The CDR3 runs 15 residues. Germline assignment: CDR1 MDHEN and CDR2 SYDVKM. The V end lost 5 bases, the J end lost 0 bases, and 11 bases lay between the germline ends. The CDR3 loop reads CASSLTGSSYNEQFF. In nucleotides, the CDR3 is TGTGCCAGCAGTCTTACAGGCAGCTCCTACAATGAGCAGTTCTTC.

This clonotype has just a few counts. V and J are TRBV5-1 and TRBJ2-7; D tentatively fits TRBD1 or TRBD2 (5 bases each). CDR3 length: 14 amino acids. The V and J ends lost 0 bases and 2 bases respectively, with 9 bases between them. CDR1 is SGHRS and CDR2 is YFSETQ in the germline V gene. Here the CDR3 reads CASSLVQGAYEQYF. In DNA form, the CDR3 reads TGCGCCAGCAGCTTGGTCCAGGGAGCCTACGAGCAGTACTTC.

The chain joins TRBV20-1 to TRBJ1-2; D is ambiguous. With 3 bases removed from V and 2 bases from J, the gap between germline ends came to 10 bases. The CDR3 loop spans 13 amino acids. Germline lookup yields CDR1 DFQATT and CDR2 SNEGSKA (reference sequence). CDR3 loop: CSASPTPNYGYTF. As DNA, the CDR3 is TGCAGTGCTAGCCCGACACCGAACTATGGCTACACCTTC.

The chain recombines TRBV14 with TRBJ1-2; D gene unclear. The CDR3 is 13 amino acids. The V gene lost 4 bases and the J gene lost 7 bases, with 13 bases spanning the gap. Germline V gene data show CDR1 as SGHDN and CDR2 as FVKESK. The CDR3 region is CASSRRDLSGYTF. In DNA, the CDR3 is TGTGCCAGCAGCCGGAGGGATTTGAGTGGCTACACCTTC.

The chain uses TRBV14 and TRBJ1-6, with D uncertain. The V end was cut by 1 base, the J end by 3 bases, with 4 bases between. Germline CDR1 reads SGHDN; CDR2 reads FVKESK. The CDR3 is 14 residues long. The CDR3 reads CASSQGIYNSPLHF. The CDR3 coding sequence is TGTGCCAGCAGCCAAGGCATCTATAATTCACCCCTCCACTTT.

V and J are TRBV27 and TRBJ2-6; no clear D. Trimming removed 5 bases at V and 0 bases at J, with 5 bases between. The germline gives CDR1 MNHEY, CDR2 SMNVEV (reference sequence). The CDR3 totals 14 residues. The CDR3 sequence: CASSVISGANVLTF. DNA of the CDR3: TGTGCCAGCAGTGTGATCTCTGGGGCCAACGTCCTGACTTTC.